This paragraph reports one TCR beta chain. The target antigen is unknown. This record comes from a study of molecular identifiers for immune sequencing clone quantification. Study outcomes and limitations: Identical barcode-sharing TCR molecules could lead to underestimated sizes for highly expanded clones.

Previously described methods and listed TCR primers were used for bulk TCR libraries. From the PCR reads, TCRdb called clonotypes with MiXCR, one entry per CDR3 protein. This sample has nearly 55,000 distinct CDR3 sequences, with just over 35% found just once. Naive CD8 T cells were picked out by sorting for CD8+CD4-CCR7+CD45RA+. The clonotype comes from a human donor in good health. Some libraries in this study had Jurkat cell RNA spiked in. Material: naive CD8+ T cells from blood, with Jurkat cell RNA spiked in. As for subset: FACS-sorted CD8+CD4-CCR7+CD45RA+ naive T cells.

In nucleotides, the CDR3 is TGCGCCAGCAGCCAAGATCCCGCCGGTAGCGGACGACCCAGCTCCTACAATGAGCAGTTCTTC. The encoded protein is CASSQDPAGSGRPSSYNEQFF. The gene calls are TRBV4-1 and TRBJ2-1, with a possible D match to TRBD2 (6 bases). The length of the CDR3 is 21 residues. Germline loops: CDR1 MGHRA, CDR2 YSYEKL. With 0 bases removed from V and 0 bases from J, the gap between germline ends came to 24 bases.